This T cell receptor (beta chain) originates from a study of blood T cell repertoires in COVID-19. TCRdb keeps only in-frame clones here, not all; method: immunoSEQ multiplex PCR. This repertoire shows 220,000 or so clones, 82% found once; its top ten account for about 3.2%. V lost 3 bases, J lost 0 bases, and 12 bases lay in between. CDR3 size: 16 residues. In germline, CDR1 is WSHSY, CDR2 SAAADI. The genes are TRBV10-2 and TRBJ1-3; no reliable D call. Sequenced input: PBMCs or T cells enriched from blood (not recorded which). The TCR was taken from a woman aged 55 to 70 who had recovered from COVID-19. The CDR3 region has the DNA TGCGCCAGCAGTGATTATGCGGGGTCCTCTGGAAACACCATATATTTT. It translates to CASSDYAGSSGNTIYF.